This T cell receptor (beta chain) was documented in a study of T cell responses to AZD1222 COVID-19 vaccine. General study points: Just six AZD1222 recipients were seropositive at baseline. The reported proportion of spike-specific TCRs targeting unmutated variant regions was nearly half. Repertoires were sampled only after the peak T cell response.

TCRdb's copy holds only in-frame clones and misses some; the assay was immunoSEQ multiplex PCR. The table lists 90,000 to 100,000 clones, approximately 88% of them singletons, with roughly 2.7% in the top ten. The CDR3 contains 11 residues. Germline V gives CDR1 SGDLS, CDR2 YYNGEE. About this clone: Its antigen is unidentified. The junction shows a germline mismatch at one end, possibly a read error.

The clonotype was recovered from an adult in good health. This chain connects TRBV9 to TRBJ2-5; D gene ambiguous. The sample was peripheral blood, taken on day 0 of AZD1222 vaccination. CDR3 region: CASSDHETQYF. CDR3 nucleotides: TGTGCCAGCAGCGACCATGAGACCCAGTACTTC.